These T cell receptor beta chains were read from a single sample in a study of cytomegalovirus exposure and HLA in healthy donors. Clones were read by immunoSEQ multiplex PCR, and TCRdb kept only the in-frame ones, dropping some. This sample's table reports tens of thousands of clones. Sequenced material: PBMCs. The receptors come from a woman younger than 45 in good health and CMV-seronegative. Both conserved end residues are part of each CDR3. The D gene is left open where the match is weak.

TRBJ1-5 | TRBV6-5 | 13 | . | CASSNQMNQPQHF
TRBJ2-3 | TRBV30 | 12 | . | CAWSINSDTQYF
TRBJ2-7 | TRBV5-5 | 15 | TRBD1 | CASSLGDRMFYEQYF
TRBJ1-1 | TRBV14 | 16 | TRBD1 | CASSPHTGGATPEAFF
TRBJ2-2 | TRBV6-5 | 15 | TRBD1 | CASSDRGQGSGELFF
TRBJ2-1 | TRBV11-3 | 14 | TRBD1 | CASSFAGTGDEQFF
TRBJ1-5 | TRBV5-1 | 15 | . | CASSLGAGINQPQHF
TRBJ2-1 | TRBV19 | 15 | TRBD2 | CASSGTSAFGNEQFF
TRBJ2-2 | TRBV5-1 | 13 | . | CASSLESTGELFF
TRBJ1-1 | TRBV18 | 14 | TRBD1 | CASSPGQAYTEAFF
TRBJ2-7 | TRBV5-1 | 15 | TRBD2 | CASGPGERELHEQYF
TRBJ1-2 | TRBV5-1 | 16 | TRBD1 | CASSVTGGDYIDGYTF
TRBJ2-5 | TRBV13 | 14 | . | CASSFGNSQETQYF
TRBJ1-2 | TRBV29-1 | 17 | TRBD1 | CSVEDLVMGQLTGGYTF
TRBJ1-3 | TRBV30 | 14 | . | CAWKSTSSGNTIYF
TRBJ1-1 | TRBV11-2 | 17 | TRBD1 | CASSSLPNGTGDTEAFF
TRBJ2-7 | TRBV15 | 16 | . | CATSRDLGGATYEQYF
TRBJ2-1 | TRBV6-1 | 15 | . | CASSEWRGGGNEQFF
TRBJ2-1 | TRBV18 | 17 | TRBD2 | CASSPLGGTNSYNEQFF
TRBJ1-2 | TRBV7-9 | 15 | . | CASTISGQTYYGYTF
TRBJ1-2 | TRBV2 | 16 | TRBD1 | CASQFPEGQVDYGYTF
TRBJ1-4 | TRBV7-6 | 14 | TRBD1 | CASTLGTGNEKLFF
TRBJ2-3 | TRBV29-1 | 12 | . | CSVLRGTDTQYF
TRBJ2-2 | TRBV28 | 15 | . | CASSSPGVGTGELFF
TRBJ1-1 | TRBV7-8 | 13 | . | CASSPPDSTEAFF
TRBJ1-3 | TRBV30 | 13 | . | CAWKGGPGNTIYF
TRBJ2-3 | TRBV5-5 | 15 | TRBD2 | CASSQGLAGTDTQYF
TRBJ2-7 | TRBV30 | 14 | . | CAWNPGHRAYEQYF
TRBJ2-1 | TRBV4-1 | 15 | . | CASSQFNGAYNEQFF
TRBJ1-3 | TRBV5-6 | 17 | . | CASSLSPGDLPGNTIYF
TRBJ1-1 | TRBV6-6 | 13 | . | CASTSGMNTEAFF
TRBJ2-7 | TRBV10-3 | 17 | TRBD2 | CAISDTSGRGSSYEQYF
TRBJ2-1 | TRBV5-1 | 15 | TRBD1 | CASHSGTGGKNEQFF
TRBJ1-1 | TRBV27 | 13 | . | CASSLSQEHEAFF
TRBJ2-1 | TRBV30 | 15 | TRBD1 | CAWSWGQGTYNEQFF
TRBJ1-1 | TRBV19 | 14 | . | CASSFLVSNTEAFF
TRBJ2-5 | TRBV2 | 15 | . | CASSEEGLRSETQYF
TRBJ1-2 | TRBV2 | 11 | . | CASRERDGYTF
TRBJ1-1 | TRBV18 | 15 | TRBD1 | CASSPGTGSNTEAFF
TRBJ2-7 | TRBV11-2 | 14 | . | CASRSPRGHYEQYF
TRBJ2-1 | TRBV9 | 15 | . | CASRVGLGDGNEQFF
TRBJ2-7 | TRBV7-9 | 15 | TRBD1 | CASSRAGTGNDEQYF
TRBJ1-1 | TRBV5-5 | 12 | TRBD1 | CASGQVGTEAFF